This passage covers 24 T cell receptor beta chains from one sample sequenced in a study of blood T cell repertoires in COVID-19 (dated by TCRdb to between 2020 and 2021). Library method: the immunoSEQ multiplex PCR assay. TCRdb re-hosts the immuneACCESS table, in-frame sequences only. Its copies lack some clones; in the studies checked, an unresolved V gene accounts for under half of them, and the cause for the rest is not known. The sample table holds fewer than 300,000 clones, of which under 90% were seen once. The ten largest account for 9.5% to 13% of the sample. The sample taken for sequencing was peripheral blood. The source of these receptors is a man over 45 with COVID-19, enrolled during active disease.

As DNA, the CDR3 is TGTGCCTGGAGTTTTGGGGCCACTAACTATGGCTACACCTTC. This encodes CAWSFGATNYGYTF. The chain carries TRBV30 and TRBJ1-2; TRBD1 is a possible D gene (5 bases). The CDR3 spans 14 residues. V lost 2 bases, J lost 0 bases, and 10 bases lay in between. Germline CDR1 GTSNPN, CDR2 SVGIG (reference sequence).

About this clone itself: The sample contains more than one DNA sequence encoding this CDR3. The chain has TRBV15 and TRBJ1-3; the match to TRBD1 covers 8 bases. CDR3 size: 16 residues. CDR1 and CDR2 from the germline V gene are LNHNV and YYDKDF (reference sequence). The trim removed 1 base at V and 0 bases at J, leaving 2 bases unmatched. CDR3 in amino acids: CATSRGQGSSGNTIYF. For the CDR3, the DNA is TGTGCCACCAGCAGAGGACAGGGGTCCTCTGGAAACACCATATATTTT.

This clone occurred a few times. The chain recombines TRBV6-5 with TRBJ1-1, with 8 bases identical to TRBD1. The CDR3 is made up of 14 amino acids. The germline gives CDR1 MNHEY, CDR2 SVGAGI. The junction had 4 bases not matched to a gene; V was cut back by 3 bases and J by 4 bases. CDR3: CASSYTDRGTEAFF. DNA for the CDR3: TGTGCCAGCAGTTATACTGACAGGGGCACTGAAGCTTTCTTT.

The chain employs TRBV11-3 and TRBJ2-5; 7 positions match TRBD1. CDR3 size: 16 residues. CDR1 SGHNT and CDR2 YENEEA come from the germline V gene. The V and J ends lost 2 bases and 1 base, in that order; junction bases with no gene match: 7. The CDR3 DNA sequence: TGTGCCAGCAGCTTAAATGCCAGGACAGGCCAAGAGACCCAGTACTTC. This translates into CASSLNARTGQETQYF. The complete variable domain, with remaining parts taken from reference TRBV11-3 and TRBJ2-5, reads EAGVVQSPRYKIIEKKQPVAFWCNPISGHNTLYWYLQNLGQGPELLIRYENEEAVDDSQLPKDRFSAERLKGVDSTLKIQPAELGDSAVYLCASSLNARTGQETQYFGPGTRLLVL.

The V and J genes are TRBV18 and TRBJ2-7; 7 nucleotides match TRBD2. The V and J ends lost 6 bases and 9 bases, in that order; junction bases with no gene match: 14. Germline values: CDR1 KGHSH, CDR2 LQKENI. The CDR3 totals 14 residues. The CDR3: CASSPGGSTLGQYF. The CDR3 nucleotides read TGTGCCAGCTCCCCCGGCGGGAGCACCCTCGGGCAGTACTTC. Full variable domain (outside the CDR3, taken from reference TRBV18 and TRBJ2-7): NAGVMQNPRHLVRRRGQEARLRCSPMKGHSHVYWYRQLPEEGLKFMVYLQKENIIDESGMPKERFSAEFPKEGPSILRIQQVVRGDSAAYFCASSPGGSTLGQYFGPGTRLTVT.

This chain links TRBV11-2 with TRBJ1-3; TRBD1 is a possible D gene (5 bases). There are 14 residues in the CDR3. Germline V gene sequence: CDR1 SGHAT, CDR2 FQNNGV. V gave up 4 bases and J gave up 7 bases, with 14 bases separating them. The CDR3 here is CASSSWGDLNTIYF. DNA of the CDR3: TGTGCCAGCAGCTCCTGGGGGGACCTCAACACCATATATTTT.

This clone occurred once. The gene calls are TRBV27 and TRBJ2-7, with D perhaps TRBD1 (6 bases). V was shortened by 0 bases and J by 4 bases, with 13 bases between the two germline ends. The CDR3 has 15 amino acids. Germline lookup yields CDR1 MNHEY and CDR2 SMNVEV (reference sequence). CDR3 sequence: CASSLSAGTPYEQYF. For the CDR3, the DNA is TGTGCCAGCAGTTTATCCGCCGGGACACCGTACGAGCAGTACTTC.

This clone was observed a handful of times. This chain joins TRBV9 and TRBJ2-1; 8 bases are a match to TRBD2. The V gene's germline CDR1 is SGDLS and CDR2 YYNGEE. CDR3 length equals 15 residues. The V segment lost 1 base and the J segment 10 bases; nucleotides outside the gene matches: 10. The CDR3 DNA is TGTGCCAGCAGCGTAAGTGCGCGGGGGGTAGGGGAGCAGTTCTTC. Protein: CASSVSARGVGEQFF.

The chain carries TRBV7-9 and TRBJ1-4; 7 bases fit TRBD1. The CDR3 is 13 amino acids. The germline V gene encodes CDR1 SEHNR and CDR2 FQNEAQ (reference sequence). Losses at the gene ends were 5 bases for V and 12 bases for J; bases not matched to a gene: 9. The CDR3, as DNA: TGTGCCAGCAGCCCCGGGACAGTAAGGGAACTGTTTTTT. The encoded protein is CASSPGTVRELFF.

The gene calls are TRBV6-4 and TRBJ1-2; D is perhaps TRBD1 (6 bases). Looked up from germline, CDR1 is MRHNA and CDR2 is SNTAGT. Between the trimmed V and J ends, which lost 2 bases and 2 bases, there was a span of 15 bases. The CDR3 is made up of 16 amino acids. The CDR3 sequence is CASSDETGHWNYGYTF. As DNA, the CDR3 is TGTGCCAGCAGTGACGAGACGGGACACTGGAACTATGGCTACACCTTC.

The genes are TRBV6-5 and TRBJ1-3; D unresolved. This CDR3 is 14 amino acids long. Germline V CDR1 and CDR2: MNHEY, SVGAGI. Between the trimmed V and J ends, which lost 7 bases and 0 bases, there was a span of 10 bases. CDR3 region: CASMESPSGNTIYF. The CDR3 nucleotides are TGTGCCAGCATGGAGTCACCCTCTGGAAACACCATATATTTT.

The gene calls are TRBV5-6 and TRBJ1-3; TRBD1 might be the D (6 bases). V lost 1 base and J 8 bases, leaving 19 bases between the germline ends. Germline assignment: CDR1 SGHDT and CDR2 YYEEEE. The CDR3 is 16 residues long. CDR3 nucleotide sequence: TGTGCCAGCAGCTTGATTCAGAAGCTAGAGGGGGACACCATATATTTT. It codes for CASSLIQKLEGDTIYF. Complete variable domain (other parts from reference TRBV5-6 and TRBJ1-3): DAGVTQSPTHLIKTRGQQVTLRCSPKSGHDTVSWYQQALGQGPQFIFQYYEEEERQRGNFPDRFSGHQFPNYSSELNVNALLLGDSALYLCASSLIQKLEGDTIYFGEGSWLTVV.

This clone has only one observation. The junction departs from the called germline gene at one end, perhaps through a read error. The chain couples TRBV7-7 to TRBJ2-1, with 8 bases aligning to TRBD1. The length of the CDR3 is 14 residues. In germline, CDR1 is SSHAT, CDR2 FNYEAQ (reference sequence). The CDR3 bases are TGTGCTAGCAGCACCATGGACAGGGCGAATGAGCAGTTCTTC. It is translated as CASSTMDRANEQFF.

V and J are TRBV4-1 and TRBJ2-1, with 13 positions matching TRBD2. The CDR3 contains 16 residues. V was clipped by 0 bases and J by 7 bases; unmatched bases: 3. Germline V gene lookup returns CDR1 MGHRA and CDR2 YSYEKL. CDR3 sequence reads: CASSQDGGLAGNEQFF. The DNA for the CDR3 is TGCGCCAGCAGCCAAGATGGGGGACTAGCGGGAAATGAGCAGTTCTTC.

The chain links TRBV7-7 to TRBJ1-5; D not certain. This CDR3 spans 15 amino acids. Germline lookup yields CDR1 SSHAT and CDR2 FNYEAQ (reference sequence). Trimming removed 5 bases at V and 0 bases at J, with 11 bases between. The CDR3 loop is CASSAGGDSNQPQHF. The DNA for the CDR3 is TGTGCCAGCAGCGCCGGCGGGGATAGCAATCAGCCCCAGCATTTT.

A word on this clone: The junction departs from germline at one end; a sequencing error may be responsible. The CDR3 here is CASSLGSGLHIF. The CDR3 nucleotides are TGTGCCAGCAGCCTTGGGTCAGGTCTCCATATCTTC. This chain joins TRBV3-1 (or the pseudogene TRBV3-2) and TRBJ2-7; no reliable D call. Germline CDR1 LGHDT, CDR2 YNNKEL (reference sequence). This CDR3 has 12 residues.

The chain employs TRBV3-1 (or the pseudogene TRBV3-2) and TRBJ2-1; no reliable D call. This CDR3 comprises 11 residues. Trimming shortened V by 10 bases and J by 15 bases, and 19 bases separated the two germline ends. Germline lookup yields CDR1 LGHDT and CDR2 YNNKEL (reference sequence). As DNA, the CDR3 is TGTGCCAACCAACCCGGGTCCCGGCCGTTCTTC. It translates to CANQPGSRPFF.

CDR3 in amino acids: CVRSLVRRQGRGSNQPQHF. CDR3 sequence (DNA): TGTGTCAGAAGCTTAGTGAGGCGCCAGGGGAGGGGAAGCAATCAGCCCCAGCATTTT. The chain combines TRBV7-5 with TRBJ1-5. TRBV7-5 is annotated as a pseudogene. The CDR3 runs to 19 residues.

V and J are TRBV24-1 and TRBJ2-2, with 10 positions matching TRBD1. Trimming at V came to 4 bases and at J to 4 bases, leaving 5 bases not matched to a gene. In germline, CDR1 is KGHDR, CDR2 SFDVKD. This CDR3 has 16 residues. The CDR3 is CATSEPGQGPTGELFF. DNA of the CDR3: TGTGCCACCAGTGAGCCGGGACAGGGGCCCACCGGGGAGCTGTTTTTT.

The rearrangement uses TRBV9 and TRBJ2-5; TRBD2 matches 12 bases. Germline assignment: CDR1 SGDLS and CDR2 YYNGEE. This CDR3 region has 15 residues. V lost 3 bases to trimming and J lost 4 bases; unmatched junction nucleotides: 4. The CDR3 loop reads CASSARGLAGETQYF. The CDR3 DNA sequence: TGTGCCAGCAGCGCGAGGGGACTAGCGGGAGAGACCCAGTACTTC.

The gene calls are TRBV7-3 and TRBJ2-3, with 11 nucleotides matching TRBD2. CDR3 size: 14 residues. Unmatched junction bases numbered 4, after V lost 5 bases and J lost 6 bases. Germline lookup yields CDR1 SGHTA and CDR2 FQGTGA. The CDR3 spells CASSPGLAADTQYF. In DNA, the CDR3 is TGTGCCAGCAGCCCGGGACTAGCGGCTGATACGCAGTATTTT.

The chain employs TRBV11-2 and TRBJ2-7; TRBD2 aligns across 10 bases. Germline V lookup: CDR1 SGHAT, CDR2 FQNNGV. The CDR3 runs 16 residues. The ends lost 0 bases at V and 4 bases at J; junction bases unmatched: 6. CDR3 in DNA: TGTGCCAGCAGCTTAGATCTCCTAGCGGGGGCATACGAGCAGTACTTC. Translating it yields CASSLDLLAGAYEQYF.

The V and J genes are TRBV10-3 and TRBJ1-1, with 8 bases that match TRBD1. Germline assignment: CDR1 ENHRY and CDR2 SYGVKD. The junction had 6 bases not matched to a gene; V was cut back by 8 bases and J by 1 base. CDR3 length: 14 residues. CDR3 sequence: CAISLQGENTEAFF. The CDR3 nucleotides read TGTGCCATCTCCTTACAGGGGGAGAACACTGAAGCTTTCTTT.

The CDR3: CASSPSATANTEAFF. As DNA, the CDR3 is TGTGCCAGTAGTCCATCAGCTACAGCGAACACTGAAGCTTTCTTT. The rearrangement uses TRBV19 and TRBJ1-1; the D is unclear. From germline, CDR1 is LNHDA and CDR2 SQIVND (reference sequence). This CDR3 is built from 15 residues. V dropped 5 bases and J dropped 1 base, with 14 bases sitting between them.